This T cell receptor beta chain was retrieved from a study of shared clonotypes between healthy human individuals. This CDR3 has 15 residues. Sequencing was performed with immunoSEQ multiplex PCR; in TCRdb, only in-frame clones are kept and a portion is missing. The sample carries fewer than 350,000 clones, around 87% recorded once. The chain recombines TRBV21-1 with TRBJ2-7; TRBD2 is the table's D call, not checked against the DNA. TRBV21-1 is reported as a pseudogene. Sequenced: memory CD8+ T cells sorted from blood. Subset: CD45RO+ cells pooled with CCR7-negative TemRA cells. This sequence was found in a man aged 18 to 30 in good health. CDR3 coding DNA: TGTGCCAGCAGCCCAGGAGGGTGGTCCTCCTACGAGCAGTACTTC. Protein sequence: CASSPGGWSSYEQYF.